The next 24 T cell receptor beta chains were all read from a single sample in a study of blood T cell repertoires in COVID-19. Profiling relied on immunoSEQ multiplex PCR, and the TCRdb table lists in-frame clones only, not all of them. The sample lists about 160,000 clones; more than 85% were seen once. Sequencing was performed on PBMCs or T cells enriched from blood (not recorded which). These receptors were taken from a woman between 50 and 59 years old who had recovered from COVID-19.

This clone was counted between two and nine times. The chain has TRBV7-6 and TRBJ2-7; 9 nucleotides agree with TRBD1. CDR1 is SGHVS, CDR2 FNYEAQ, per germline. This CDR3 contains 15 residues. The V and J ends lost 5 bases and 3 bases, in that order; junction bases with no gene match: 8. The CDR3, as DNA: TGTGCCAGCAGCAAGCGGGACAGGGAAGGCTACGAGCAGTACTTC. Its protein is CASSKRDREGYEQYF.

The V gene is TRBV6-2 or TRBV6-3, the J gene TRBJ1-5, with D possibly matching TRBD1 (5 bases). The CDR3 has 15 amino acids. V was trimmed by 3 bases and J by 16 bases, leaving 25 bases between them. CDR1 and CDR2 from the germline V gene are MNHEY and SVGEGT. The CDR3 DNA reads TGTGCCAGCAGTTATGGGATAACGTCTGGGGCCACCGTTCATTTT. As protein: CASSYGITSGATVHF.

The chain joins TRBV5-1 to TRBJ2-7, with 9 bases that match TRBD1. V was clipped by 3 bases and J by 5 bases; unmatched bases: 9. There are 15 residues in the CDR3. The germline V gene has CDR1 SGHRS and CDR2 YFSETQ. CDR3 DNA: TGCGCCAGCAGCTGGAGGGACAGGGTAGTCGACGAGCAGTACTTC. This encodes CASSWRDRVVDEQYF.

This clone came up a few times. J is TRBJ2-1 and V is TRBV4-3; D gene uncertain. With 1 base removed from V and 0 bases from J, the gap between germline ends came to 7 bases. The germline V gene encodes CDR1 LGHNA and CDR2 YSLEER. The CDR3 is made up of 15 amino acids. The CDR3 region is CASSQVAASYNEQFF. The CDR3 nucleotides read TGCGCCAGCAGCCAAGTCGCGGCCTCCTACAATGAGCAGTTCTTC.

CDR3 nucleotide sequence: TGTGCCACCAGCAGGGGCCGACAGGGAACAGAACCCTATGGCTACACCTTC. It yields the protein CATSRGRQGTEPYGYTF. The chain links TRBV15 to TRBJ1-2; TRBD1 matches 7 bases. This CDR3 contains 17 residues. CDR1 and CDR2 from the germline V gene are LNHNV and YYDKDF (reference sequence). J lost 4 bases, V lost 3 bases, and 14 bases had no gene match.

CDR3 amino acids: CASSQPPGQTVYGYTF. The DNA for the CDR3 is TGTGCCAGCAGCCAGCCCCCGGGACAGACTGTCTATGGCTACACCTTC. V usage is TRBV7-2 and J usage is TRBJ1-2; 7 nucleotides line up with TRBD1. The CDR3 has 16 residues. Trimming at V came to 5 bases and at J to 4 bases, leaving 13 bases not matched to a gene. Germline CDR1 SGHTA, CDR2 FQGNSA.

The chain uses TRBV3-1 (or the pseudogene TRBV3-2) and TRBJ2-1; a possible D gene is TRBD2 (6 bases). Trimming took off 0 bases at V and 7 bases at J, with 16 bases between the two ends. Per germline, CDR1 LGHDT and CDR2 YNNKEL (reference sequence). The CDR3 has 16 amino acids. The CDR3 region has the DNA TGTGCCAGCAGCCAAGATGGAGGGGTCAGGAAAAATGAGCAGTTCTTC. Protein sequence: CASSQDGGVRKNEQFF.

This chain connects TRBV9 to TRBJ2-1, with TRBD1 as a possible D gene (6 bases). Trimming shortened V by 0 bases and J by 11 bases, and 12 bases separated the two germline ends. The CDR3 runs to 13 residues. Germline CDR1 SGDLS, CDR2 YYNGEE. CDR3 residues: CASSVEFRGKQFF. The CDR3 DNA follows: TGTGCCAGCAGCGTAGAGTTCAGGGGAAAGCAGTTCTTC.

V is TRBV7-8 and J is TRBJ2-2; 9 nucleotides match TRBD1. The V segment lost 1 base and the J segment 5 bases; nucleotides outside the gene matches: 2. Germline values: CDR1 SGHVS, CDR2 FQNEAQ. CDR3 length: 15 amino acids. The CDR3 spells CASSLEQGATGELFF. The CDR3, as DNA: TGTGCCAGCAGCTTAGAACAGGGGGCTACCGGGGAGCTGTTTTTT.

V gene TRBV19 combines with J gene TRBJ1-2; tentative D call: TRBD1 (6 bases). The CDR3 is 14 amino acids. V was shortened by 8 bases and J by 3 bases, with 16 bases between the two germline ends. CDR1 LNHDA and CDR2 SQIVND come from the germline V gene (reference sequence). Here the CDR3 reads CASLAGGGDYGYTF. In DNA, the CDR3 is TGTGCCAGTCTAGCCGGGGGGGGCGACTATGGCTACACCTTC.

This chain uses TRBV29-1 with TRBJ1-1; no clear D gene. V lost 6 bases, J lost 3 bases, and 5 bases lay in between. This CDR3 contains 10 residues. Germline-derived CDR1 and CDR2 are SQVTM and ANQGSEA. This chain's CDR3 is CSVSDTEAFF. The CDR3 region has the DNA TGCAGCGTCTCGGACACTGAAGCTTTCTTT.

The rearrangement joins TRBV7-2 to TRBJ2-7, with D possibly being TRBD2 (5 bases). The V gene lost 5 bases and the J gene lost 2 bases, with 16 bases spanning the gap. The CDR3 loop spans 15 amino acids. Germline V lookup: CDR1 SGHTA, CDR2 FQGNSA. This CDR3 is CASSPSERRAYEQYF. CDR3 coding DNA: TGTGCCAGCAGCCCCTCGGAGCGGCGAGCCTACGAGCAGTACTTC.

The chain recombines TRBV27 with TRBJ2-1; D possibly corresponds to TRBD2 (6 bases). V lost 7 bases and J 4 bases, leaving 14 bases between the germline ends. CDR1 MNHEY and CDR2 SMNVEV come from the germline V gene (reference sequence). The CDR3 contains 14 residues. The CDR3 DNA is TGTGCCAGCAAGGGGCATGCGGGGTACAATGAGCAGTTCTTC. Translated: CASKGHAGYNEQFF.

CDR3 residues: CASSLSGGYGYTF. Written as DNA, the CDR3 is TGTGCCAGCAGTTTATCAGGGGGCTATGGCTACACCTTC. The gene calls are TRBV27 and TRBJ1-2; D is possibly TRBD1 (6 bases). Germline CDR1 MNHEY, CDR2 SMNVEV (reference sequence). Trimming removed 0 bases at V and 4 bases at J, with 6 bases between. This CDR3 comprises 13 residues.

The J gene is TRBJ1-2, the V gene TRBV18; 7 nucleotides match TRBD1. V was pared by 4 bases and J by 4 bases, with 6 bases of the junction left unmatched. CDR3 size: 14 residues. The germline gives CDR1 KGHSH, CDR2 LQKENI. The CDR3 DNA sequence: TGTGCCAGCTCACTAGACAGGGACCTCTATGGCTACACCTTC. Translated: CASSLDRDLYGYTF.

The CDR3 loop reads CASSFTWRGSYEQYF. The DNA for the CDR3 is TGTGCCAGCAGCTTTACCTGGCGGGGTTCCTACGAGCAGTACTTC. The chain carries TRBV7-8 and TRBJ2-7; possibly TRBD2 for D (6 bases). The V end lost 3 bases, the J end lost 1 base, and 13 bases lay between the germline ends. The CDR3 sequence is 15 residues long. Germline V lookup: CDR1 SGHVS, CDR2 FQNEAQ. Full variable domain (rest looked up from reference TRBV7-8 and TRBJ2-7): GAGVSQSPRYKVAKRGQDVALRCDPISGHVSLFWYQQALGQGPEFLTYFQNEAQLDKSGLPSDRFFAERPEGSVSTLKIQRTQQEDSAVYLCASSFTWRGSYEQYFGPGTRLTVT.

The rearrangement uses TRBV29-1 and TRBJ1-1; 9 nucleotides align to TRBD1. The CDR3 covers 13 residues. Trimming cost V 4 bases and J 4 bases; bases outside gene matches: 4. Germline CDR1 and CDR2: SQVTM and ANQGSEA. CDR3 amino acids: CSVGTGVGTEAFF. For the CDR3, the DNA is TGCAGCGTTGGGACAGGGGTTGGCACTGAAGCTTTCTTT.

This chain connects TRBV28 to TRBJ1-5; the D gene is possibly TRBD1 (6 bases). The CDR3 is made up of 17 amino acids. The germline V gene encodes CDR1 MDHEN and CDR2 SYDVKM. V was shortened by 5 bases and J by 4 bases, with 21 bases between the two germline ends. CDR3 amino acids: CASSRGQSTWGNQPQHF. In DNA, the CDR3 is TGTGCCAGCAGTCGCGGACAGTCTACGTGGGGTAATCAGCCCCAGCATTTT.

The chain recombines TRBV28 with TRBJ2-1; tentative D call: TRBD1 (6 bases). The CDR3 is 17 amino acids. V lost 3 bases, J lost 2 bases, and 17 bases lay in between. The germline CDR1 and CDR2 sequences are MDHEN and SYDVKM. CDR3 in amino acids: CASSFRTAAPPYNEQFF. The CDR3 nucleotides read TGTGCCAGCAGTTTCCGGACAGCCGCCCCTCCCTACAATGAGCAGTTCTTC.

J is TRBJ2-2 and V is TRBV29-1, with 10 bases that match TRBD2. The germline V gene has CDR1 SQVTM and CDR2 ANQGSEA. The CDR3 runs to 15 residues. V was pared by 1 base and J by 5 bases, with 4 bases of the junction left unmatched. The CDR3 DNA reads TGCAGCGTTGAAGGTGGTAGCGGGAGGACCGGGGAGCTGTTTTTT. This sequence encodes CSVEGGSGRTGELFF.

The J gene is TRBJ2-7, the V gene TRBV7-9; TRBD1 agrees at 8 bases. The CDR3 is 15 residues long. The germline CDR1 and CDR2 sequences are SEHNR and FQNEAQ (reference sequence). After removal of 1 base from V and 3 bases from J, the junction contained 5 bases not matched to a gene. CDR3 bases: TGTGCCAGCAGCTTAGGACAGGGGCCGAGCTACGAGCAGTACTTC. Protein sequence: CASSLGQGPSYEQYF.

This rearrangement joins TRBV30 to TRBJ2-5; TRBD1 aligns across 10 bases. Germline V gene sequence: CDR1 GTSNPN, CDR2 SVGIG (reference sequence). The CDR3 sequence is 12 residues long. J lost 5 bases, V lost 7 bases, and 4 bases had no gene match. The CDR3: CASDRGLETQYF. The CDR3 DNA reads TGTGCCTCAGACAGGGGGCTGGAGACCCAGTACTTC. The full variable domain, its missing parts supplied by reference TRBV30 and TRBJ2-5, is SQTIHQWPATLVQPVGSPLSLECTVEGTSNPNLYWYRQAAGRGLQLLFYSVGIGQISSEVPQNLSASRPQDRQFILSSKKLLLSDSGFYLCASDRGLETQYFGPGTRLLVL.

The rearrangement links TRBV7-9 to TRBJ1-5; D is unresolved. Per the germline V gene, CDR1 is SEHNR and CDR2 is FQNEAQ (reference sequence). V was trimmed by 2 bases and J by 1 base, leaving 6 bases between them. The CDR3 consists of 14 residues. The CDR3 nucleotides are TGTGCCAGCAGCTTAATGGGCAGCAATCAGCCCCAGCATTTT. Translation: CASSLMGSNQPQHF.

Turning to this clone: Other DNA sequences in this sample translate to the same CDR3. The V call is TRBV7-2, the J call TRBJ1-1; TRBD1 matches at 7 bases. J was trimmed by 0 bases and V by 4 bases; bases with no gene match: 5. The length of the CDR3 is 15 residues. CDR1 SGHTA and CDR2 FQGNSA come from the germline V gene. This chain's CDR3 is CASSSRTGVNTEAFF. CDR3 in DNA: TGTGCCAGCAGCTCCCGAACAGGGGTGAACACTGAAGCTTTCTTT. The full variable domain, rest sourced from reference TRBV7-2 and TRBJ1-1, is GAGVSQSPSNKVTEKGKDVELRCDPISGHTALYWYRQSLGQGLEFLIYFQGNSAPDKSGLPSDRFSAERTGGSVSTLTIQRTQQEDSAVYLCASSSRTGVNTEAFFGQGTRLTVV.